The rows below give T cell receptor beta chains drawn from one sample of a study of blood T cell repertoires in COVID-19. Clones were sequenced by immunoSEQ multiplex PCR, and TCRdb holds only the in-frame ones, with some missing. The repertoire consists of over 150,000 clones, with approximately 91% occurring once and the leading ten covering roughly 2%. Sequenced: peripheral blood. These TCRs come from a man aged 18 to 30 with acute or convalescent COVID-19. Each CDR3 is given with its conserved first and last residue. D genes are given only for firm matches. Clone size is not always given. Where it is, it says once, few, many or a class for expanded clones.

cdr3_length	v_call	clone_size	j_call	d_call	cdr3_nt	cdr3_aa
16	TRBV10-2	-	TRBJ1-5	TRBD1	TGCGCCAGCAGTGGACCGGGAGGGGGCAAGAATCAGCCCCAGCATTTT	CASSGPGGGKNQPQHF
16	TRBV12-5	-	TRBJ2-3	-	TGTGCTAGTGGTGATCCGGGGACTGCGACCTTAGCTACGCAGTATTTT	CASGDPGTATLATQYF
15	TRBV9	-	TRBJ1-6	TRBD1	TGTGCCAGCAGCCCGGGACAGATATATAATTCACCCCTCCACTTT	CASSPGQIYNSPLHF
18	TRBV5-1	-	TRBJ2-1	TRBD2	TGCGCCAGCAGCTTACTAGCGGGGGGGAGGACCGGCAACAATGAGCAGTTCTTC	CASSLLAGGRTGNNEQFF
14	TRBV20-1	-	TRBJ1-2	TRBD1	TGCAGTGCTAGTTCCCAGGGGGCGGGGGTCGACTACACCTTC	CSASSQGAGVDYTF
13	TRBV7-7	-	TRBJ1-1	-	TGTGCCAGCAGCTTAGACAGGGACGGTCAAGCTTTCTTT	CASSLDRDGQAFF
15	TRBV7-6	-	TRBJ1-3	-	TGTGCCAGCAGCTATGGTGGGGGGTCTGGAAACACCATATATTTT	CASSYGGGSGNTIYF
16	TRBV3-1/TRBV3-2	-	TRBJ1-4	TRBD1	TGTGCCAGCAGCCTCGGACAGGGGGCAAGGTGGGAAAAACTGTTTTTT	CASSLGQGARWEKLFF
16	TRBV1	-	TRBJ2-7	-	TGCACCAGCAGCCAATCCAGGACTAGCGGGAGATACGAGCAGTACTTC	CTSSQSRTSGRYEQYF
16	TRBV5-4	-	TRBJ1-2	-	TGTGCCAGCAGCTTTGATCAGGACAGCCCTCTCTCTGGCTACACCTTC	CASSFDQDSPLSGYTF
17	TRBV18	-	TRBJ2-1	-	TGTGCCAGCTCACTTACTGGACCCGGGACACCCAATGATGAGCAGTTCTTC	CASSLTGPGTPNDEQFF
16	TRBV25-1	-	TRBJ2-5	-	TGTGCCAGCAGTGAATATGGAGACCTTTCCGGGGAGACCCAGTACTTC	CASSEYGDLSGETQYF
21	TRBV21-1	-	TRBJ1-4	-	TGTGCCAGCAGCAAAGCGAATTCCGGGACAGGGGGGACCTCAACTAATGAAAAACTGTTTTTT	CASSKANSGTGGTSTNEKLFF
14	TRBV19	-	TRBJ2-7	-	TGTGCCAGTAGTATAGTACAGGGTACCTACGAGCAGTACTTC	CASSIVQGTYEQYF
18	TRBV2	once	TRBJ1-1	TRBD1	TGTGCCAGCAGTGACAGGGTTGGACAGGGCGCGGTGAACACTGAAGCTTTCTTT	CASSDRVGQGAVNTEAFF
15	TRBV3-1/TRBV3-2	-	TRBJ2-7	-	TGTGCCAGCAGCCAAGGCCAGGGCGGTTTCTACGAGCAGTACTTC	CASSQGQGGFYEQYF
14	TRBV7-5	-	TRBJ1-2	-	TGTGCCAGAAGCTTAGGGGACAGGGACCGGGGCTACACCTTC	CARSLGDRDRGYTF
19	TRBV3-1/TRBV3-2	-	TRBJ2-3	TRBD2	TGTGCCAGCAGCCACGGGCTAGCGGGAGAAGAGGGATCCACAGATACGCAGTATTTT	CASSHGLAGEEGSTDTQYF
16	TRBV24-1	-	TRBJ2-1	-	TGTGCCACCAGTGAATCTAGGGGGTTGGGGGTTGATGAGCAGTTCTTC	CATSESRGLGVDEQFF
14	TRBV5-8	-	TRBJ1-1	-	TGTGCCAGCAGCTTTCAGGGGTGGAACACTGAAGCTTTCTTT	CASSFQGWNTEAFF
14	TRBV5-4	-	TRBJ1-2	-	TGTGCCAGCAGCTTGGAGGGGTTATCCTATGGCTACACCTTC	CASSLEGLSYGYTF
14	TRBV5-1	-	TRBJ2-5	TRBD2	TGCGCCAGCAGCTCGAGGACTAGCCAAGAGACCCAGTACTTC	CASSSRTSQETQYF
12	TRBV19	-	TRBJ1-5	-	TGTGCCAGTACCCTAGGTGATCAGCCCCAGCATTTT	CASTLGDQPQHF
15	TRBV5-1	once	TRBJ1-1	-	TGCGCCAGCAGCTTGGGCGTGACTATGAACACTGAAGCTTTCTTT	CASSLGVTMNTEAFF
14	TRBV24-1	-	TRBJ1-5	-	TGTGCCACCAGTGACAGGGGTTTCAATCAGCCCCAGCATTTT	CATSDRGFNQPQHF
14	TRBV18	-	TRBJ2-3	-	TGTGCCAGCTCACCCGGGGGACTCACAGATACGCAGTATTTT	CASSPGGLTDTQYF
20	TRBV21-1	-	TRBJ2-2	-	TGTGCCAGCAGCGCCGAGACTAGCGGGGGGGTTTTGGGGCAGAGCGGGGAGCTGTTTTTT	CASSAETSGGVLGQSGELFF
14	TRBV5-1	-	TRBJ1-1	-	TGCGCCAGCAGCCCGCGGCGGGTGGACACTGAAGCTTTCTTT	CASSPRRVDTEAFF
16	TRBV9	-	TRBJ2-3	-	TGTGCCAGCAGCGTACCCCATGGGCAGGCCACAGATACGCAGTATTTT	CASSVPHGQATDTQYF
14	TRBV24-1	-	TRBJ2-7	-	TGTGCCACCAGTGATTTAACAGGGACGGACGAGCAGTACTTC	CATSDLTGTDEQYF
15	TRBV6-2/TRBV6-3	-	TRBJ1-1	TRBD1	TGTGCCAGCAGTCCCCGGACAGGAGTGGGGACTGAAGCTTTCTTT	CASSPRTGVGTEAFF
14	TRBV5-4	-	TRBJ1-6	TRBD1	TGTGCCAGCAGCCAAACCGGGACAGATAAACCCCTCCACTTT	CASSQTGTDKPLHF
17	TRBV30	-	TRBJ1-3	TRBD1	TGTGCCTGGAGTTGGGGGGGACAGGCCTTCTCTGGAAACACCATATATTTT	CAWSWGGQAFSGNTIYF
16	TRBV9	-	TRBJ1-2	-	TGTGCCAGCAGCGAGGGAGAGATTCCAGCTATTTATGGCTACACCTTC	CASSEGEIPAIYGYTF
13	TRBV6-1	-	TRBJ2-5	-	TGTGCCAGCAGTGAGTTGGGAGGAGAGACCCAGTACTTC	CASSELGGETQYF
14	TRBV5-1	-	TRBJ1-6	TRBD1	TGCGCCAGCAGCTCGGGACAGGGCAATTCACCCCTCCACTTT	CASSSGQGNSPLHF
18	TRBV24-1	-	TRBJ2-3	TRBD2	TGTGCCACCAGTGACCGGAGACTAGCGGGAGTGAGGACAGATACGCAGTATTTT	CATSDRRLAGVRTDTQYF
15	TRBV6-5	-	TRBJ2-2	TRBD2	TGTGCCAGCAGACAGCGGGGGGGCCTGGCCGGGGAGCTGTTTTTT	CASRQRGGLAGELFF
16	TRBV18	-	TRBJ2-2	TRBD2	TGTGCCAGCTCACCTCGAGCGGGAGAGAACACCGGGGAGCTGTTTTTT	CASSPRAGENTGELFF
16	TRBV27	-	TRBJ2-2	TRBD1	TGTGCCAGCACCTTGAGGGGGCCGGCTAACACCGGGGAGCTGTTTTTT	CASTLRGPANTGELFF
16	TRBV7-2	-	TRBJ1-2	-	TGTGCCAGCAGCCCATACCCGGGACAAGCTAACTATGGCTACACCTTC	CASSPYPGQANYGYTF
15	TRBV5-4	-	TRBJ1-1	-	TGTGCCAGCAGCTTGGGGGGGGGCGCGGGCACTGAAGCTTTCTTT	CASSLGGGAGTEAFF
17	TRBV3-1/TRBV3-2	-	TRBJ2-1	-	TGTGCCAGCAGCCAAGACTCCCGTAAACCAACAACCAATGAGCAGTTCTTC	CASSQDSRKPTTNEQFF
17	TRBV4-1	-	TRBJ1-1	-	TGCGCCAGCAGCCAAGCTAAACAGGAGTACCTGAACACTGAAGCTTTCTTT	CASSQAKQEYLNTEAFF
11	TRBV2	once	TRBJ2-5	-	TGTGCCAGCAGTGATCGAGAGACCCAGTACTTC	CASSDRETQYF